This T cell receptor beta chain was sequenced for a study of blood T cell repertoires in COVID-19. Repertoires were generated with immunoSEQ multiplex PCR, while TCRdb's copy carries only in-frame clones and drops some. The table records 100,000 to 150,000 clones, just over 85% of them present only once. CDR1 is GTSNPN, CDR2 SVGIG, per germline (reference sequence). The CDR3 runs 12 residues. Between the trimmed V and J ends, which lost 5 bases and 8 bases, there was a span of 12 bases. Sequencing was carried out using peripheral blood. The TCR comes from a man between 40 and 49 years old with acute or convalescent COVID-19. The rearrangement joins TRBV30 to TRBJ2-2; D is possibly TRBD1 (6 bases). In DNA, the CDR3 is TGTGCCTGGTCCCACAGGGCAGGGGAGCTGTTTTTT. Its protein is CAWSHRAGELFF.